The following is a T cell receptor beta chain sequence with its context. The data were obtained in a study of shared clonotypes between healthy human individuals. V was trimmed by 2 bases and J by 3 bases, leaving 7 bases between them. This CDR3 comprises 14 residues. Germline CDR1 is MNHEY and CDR2 is SVGAGI. Generated by immunoSEQ multiplex PCR, the TCRdb table keeps only in-frame clones and is missing some. The table includes 2 million to 2.5 million clones, approximately 94% detected once. The sample consisted of naive CD4+ T cells sorted from blood. Subset defined: CD45RA+ positively selected. The receptor's source is a man younger than 35 in good health. The chain carries TRBV6-5 and TRBJ2-2; the D is unclear. In DNA form, the CDR3 reads TGTGCCAGCAGTTACCCGCCTTACACCGGGGAGCTGTTTTTT. Protein: CASSYPPYTGELFF.